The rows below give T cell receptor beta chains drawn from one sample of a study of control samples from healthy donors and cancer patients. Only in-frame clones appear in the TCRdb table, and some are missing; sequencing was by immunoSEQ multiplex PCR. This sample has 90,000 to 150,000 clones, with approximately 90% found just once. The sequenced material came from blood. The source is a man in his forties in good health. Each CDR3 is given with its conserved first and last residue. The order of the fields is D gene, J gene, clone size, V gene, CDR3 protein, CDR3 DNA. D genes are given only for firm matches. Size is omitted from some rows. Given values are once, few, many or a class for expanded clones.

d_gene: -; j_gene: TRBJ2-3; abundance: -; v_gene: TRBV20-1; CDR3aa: CSASTPSVDTQYF; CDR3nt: TGCAGTGCTAGTACGCCTAGCGTAGATACGCAGTATTTT
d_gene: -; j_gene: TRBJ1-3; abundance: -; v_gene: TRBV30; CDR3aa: CAWIRANDHSGNTIYF; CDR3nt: TGTGCCTGGATCCGGGCCAACGACCACTCTGGAAACACCATATATTTT
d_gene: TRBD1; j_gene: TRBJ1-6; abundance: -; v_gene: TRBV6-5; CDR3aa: CASSLMGQGNSPLHF; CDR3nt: TGTGCCAGCAGCCTAATGGGACAGGGTAATTCACCCCTCCACTTT
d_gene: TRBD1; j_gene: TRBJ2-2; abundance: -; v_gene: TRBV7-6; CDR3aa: CASTYRQGATGELFF; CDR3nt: TGTGCCAGCACCTATCGGCAGGGGGCCACCGGGGAGCTGTTTTTT
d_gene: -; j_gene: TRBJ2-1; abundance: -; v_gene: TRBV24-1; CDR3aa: CATSDLDSSYNEQFF; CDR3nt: TGTGCCACCAGTGACTTAGACAGCAGTTACAATGAGCAGTTCTTC
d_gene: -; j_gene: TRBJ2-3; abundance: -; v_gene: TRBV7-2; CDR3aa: CASSLVEGTGTQYF; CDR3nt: TGTGCCAGCAGCTTAGTGGAGGGAACAGGTACGCAGTATTTT
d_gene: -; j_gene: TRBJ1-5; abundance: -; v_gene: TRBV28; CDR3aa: CASSLTGNNQPQHF; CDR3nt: TGTGCCAGCAGTTTAACAGGTAATAATCAGCCCCAGCATTTT
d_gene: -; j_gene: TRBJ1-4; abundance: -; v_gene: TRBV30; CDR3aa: CAWSLAGGRREKLFF; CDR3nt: TGTGCCTGGAGTCTCGCCGGGGGGCGCCGTGAAAAACTGTTTTTT
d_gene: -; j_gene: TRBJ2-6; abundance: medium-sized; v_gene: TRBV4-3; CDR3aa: CASSQETSGSGANVLTF; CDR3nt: TGCGCCAGCAGCCAAGAGACCTCAGGGTCCGGGGCCAACGTCCTGACTTTC
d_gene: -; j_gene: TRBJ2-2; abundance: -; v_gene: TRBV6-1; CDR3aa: CASKEDGGKGGELFF; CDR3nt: TGTGCCAGCAAGGAAGATGGAGGGAAGGGCGGGGAGCTGTTTTTT
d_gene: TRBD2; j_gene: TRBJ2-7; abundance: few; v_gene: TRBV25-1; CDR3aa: CASSVSGGLDYEQYF; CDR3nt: TGTGCCAGCAGCGTTAGCGGGGGTTTGGATTACGAGCAGTACTTC
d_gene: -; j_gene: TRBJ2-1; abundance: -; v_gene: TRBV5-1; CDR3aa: CASWVSSPNEQFF; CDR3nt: TGCGCCAGCTGGGTATCGTCCCCCAATGAGCAGTTCTTC
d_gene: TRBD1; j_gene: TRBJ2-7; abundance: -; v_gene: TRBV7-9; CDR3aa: CASSSSPWTGSYEQYF; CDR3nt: TGTGCCAGCAGCTCCTCACCCTGGACAGGCTCCTACGAGCAGTACTTC
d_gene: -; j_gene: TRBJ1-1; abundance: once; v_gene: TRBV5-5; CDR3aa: CASSFTETNTEAFF; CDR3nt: TGTGCCAGCAGCTTTACAGAAACGAACACTGAAGCTTTCTTT
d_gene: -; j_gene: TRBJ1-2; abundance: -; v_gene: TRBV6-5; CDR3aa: CASSRALGYTF; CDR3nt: TGTGCCAGCAGCCGGGCGCTAGGCTACACCTTC
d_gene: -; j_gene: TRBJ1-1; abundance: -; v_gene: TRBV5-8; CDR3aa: CASRGGGTEAFF; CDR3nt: TGTGCCAGCAGGGGCGGGGGCACTGAAGCTTTCTTT
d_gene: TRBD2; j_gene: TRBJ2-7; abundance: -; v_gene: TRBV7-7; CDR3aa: CASSPGTSSYEQYF; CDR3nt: TGTGCCAGCAGCCCAGGGACTAGCAGTTACGAGCAGTACTTC
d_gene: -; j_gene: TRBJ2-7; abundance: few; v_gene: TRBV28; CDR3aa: CASNPDSFYEQYF; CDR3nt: TGTGCCTCGAACCCGGACAGTTTCTACGAGCAGTACTTC
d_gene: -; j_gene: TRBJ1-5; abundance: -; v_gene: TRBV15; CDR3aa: CATSRNSNQPQHF; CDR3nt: TGTGCCACCAGCAGAAACAGCAATCAGCCCCAGCATTTT
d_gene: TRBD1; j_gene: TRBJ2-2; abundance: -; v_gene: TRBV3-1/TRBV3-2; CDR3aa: CASSQAPRGTGYTGELFF; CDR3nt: TGTGCCAGCAGCCAGGCACCGCGGGGGACAGGGTACACCGGGGAGCTGTTTTTT
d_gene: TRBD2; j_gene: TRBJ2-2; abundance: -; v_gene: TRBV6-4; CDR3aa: CASSDGTSTGELFF; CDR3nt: TGTGCCAGCAGTGACGGGACTAGCACCGGGGAGCTGTTTTTT
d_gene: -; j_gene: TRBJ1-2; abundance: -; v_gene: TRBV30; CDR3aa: CAWSVGTYYGYTF; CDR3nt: TGTGCCTGGAGTGTCGGGACTTACTATGGCTACACCTTC
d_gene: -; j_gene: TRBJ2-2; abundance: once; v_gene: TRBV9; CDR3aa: CASSVVQDTGELFF; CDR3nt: TGTGCCAGCAGCGTAGTCCAAGACACCGGGGAGCTGTTTTTT
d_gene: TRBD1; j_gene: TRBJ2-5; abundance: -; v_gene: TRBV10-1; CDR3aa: CASSAAGTGEETQYF; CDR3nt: TGCGCCAGCAGTGCCGCCGGGACAGGGGAAGAGACCCAGTACTTC
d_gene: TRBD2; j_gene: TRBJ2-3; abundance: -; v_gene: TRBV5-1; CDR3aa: CASSGSGATDTQYF; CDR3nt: TGCGCCAGCAGCGGGAGCGGGGCCACAGATACGCAGTATTTT
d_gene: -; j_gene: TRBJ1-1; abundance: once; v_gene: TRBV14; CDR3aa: CASSQGRVRTEAFF; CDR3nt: TGTGCCAGCAGCCAGGGACGGGTCAGAACTGAAGCTTTCTTT
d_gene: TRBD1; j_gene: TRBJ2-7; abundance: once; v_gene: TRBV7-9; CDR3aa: CASSFDRGLSYEQYF; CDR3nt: TGTGCCAGCAGCTTTGACAGGGGGCTCTCCTACGAGCAGTACTTC
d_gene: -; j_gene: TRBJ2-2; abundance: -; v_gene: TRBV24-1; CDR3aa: CAAEGGGAGELFF; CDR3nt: TGTGCCGCAGAAGGGGGGGGAGCCGGGGAGCTGTTTTTT
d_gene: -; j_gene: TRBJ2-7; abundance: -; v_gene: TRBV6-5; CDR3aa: CASSYSYGLTSYEQYF; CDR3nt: TGTGCCAGCAGTTACTCGTACGGCTTAACCTCCTACGAGCAGTACTTC
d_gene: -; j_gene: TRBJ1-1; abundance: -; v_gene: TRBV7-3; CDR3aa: CASSLTRGTEAFF; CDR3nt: TGTGCCAGCAGCTTGACCAGAGGCACTGAAGCTTTCTTT
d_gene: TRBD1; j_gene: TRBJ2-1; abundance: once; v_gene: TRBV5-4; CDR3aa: CASSVRQGAGEQFF; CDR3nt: TGTGCCAGCAGCGTCAGACAGGGGGCGGGTGAGCAGTTCTTC
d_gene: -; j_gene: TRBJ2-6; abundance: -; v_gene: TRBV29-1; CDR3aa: CSVGSPDVLTF; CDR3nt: TGCAGCGTCGGCTCCCCTGACGTCCTGACTTTC
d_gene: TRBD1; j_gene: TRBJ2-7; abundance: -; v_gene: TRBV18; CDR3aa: CASSPQDRVSYEQYF; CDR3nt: TGTGCCAGCTCACCACAGGACAGGGTTTCCTACGAGCAGTACTTC
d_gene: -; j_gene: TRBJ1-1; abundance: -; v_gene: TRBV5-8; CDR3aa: CASRRRGINTEAFF; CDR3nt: TGTGCCAGCAGGCGACGAGGGATAAACACTGAAGCTTTCTTT
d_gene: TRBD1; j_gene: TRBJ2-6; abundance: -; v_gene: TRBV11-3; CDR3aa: CASSSYRGQVYGANVLTF; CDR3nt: TGTGCCAGCAGCTCGTACCGGGGACAGGTATACGGGGCCAACGTCCTGACTTTC
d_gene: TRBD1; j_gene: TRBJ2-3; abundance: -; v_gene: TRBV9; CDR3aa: CASSAQTGARTDTQYF; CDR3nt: TGTGCCAGCAGCGCCCAGACAGGGGCCCGCACAGATACGCAGTATTTT
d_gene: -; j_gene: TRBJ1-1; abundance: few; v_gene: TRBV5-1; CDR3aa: CASSQQGFKTEAFF; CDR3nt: TGCGCCAGCAGCCAACAGGGTTTCAAGACTGAAGCTTTCTTT
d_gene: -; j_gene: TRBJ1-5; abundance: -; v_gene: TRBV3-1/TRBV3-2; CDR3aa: CASSQLGNQPQHF; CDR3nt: TGTGCCAGCAGCCAATTAGGTAATCAGCCCCAGCATTTT
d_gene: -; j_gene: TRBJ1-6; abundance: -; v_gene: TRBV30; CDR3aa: CAWSRTSSSNSPLHF; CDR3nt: TGTGCCTGGAGCCGGACATCCAGCAGTAATTCACCCCTCCACTTT
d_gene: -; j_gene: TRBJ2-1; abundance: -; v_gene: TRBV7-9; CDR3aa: CASSLGLRGRVHNEQFF; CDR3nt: TGTGCCAGCAGCTTAGGTCTCCGGGGGCGGGTACACAATGAGCAGTTCTTC
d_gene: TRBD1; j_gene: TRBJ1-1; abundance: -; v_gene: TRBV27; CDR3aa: CASTEDRVNTEAFF; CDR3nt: TGTGCCAGCACCGAGGACAGGGTGAACACTGAAGCTTTCTTT
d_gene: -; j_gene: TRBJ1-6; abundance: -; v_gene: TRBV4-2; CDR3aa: CASSQADLNNSPLHF; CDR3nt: TGTGCCAGCAGCCAAGCGGACCTCAATAATTCACCCCTCCACTTT
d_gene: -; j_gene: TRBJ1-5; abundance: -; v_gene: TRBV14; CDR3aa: CASSQGSSNQPQHF; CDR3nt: TGTGCCAGCAGCCAAGGCAGTAGCAATCAGCCCCAGCATTTT
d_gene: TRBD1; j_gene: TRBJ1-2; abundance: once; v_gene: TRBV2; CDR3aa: CASKGTGGTYGYTF; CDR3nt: TGTGCCAGCAAAGGGACAGGGGGGACCTATGGCTACACCTTC
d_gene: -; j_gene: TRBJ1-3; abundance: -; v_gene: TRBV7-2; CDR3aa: CASSSGRAGFGNTIYF; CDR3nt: TGTGCCAGCAGCTCGGGGCGGGCAGGCTTTGGAAACACCATATATTTT
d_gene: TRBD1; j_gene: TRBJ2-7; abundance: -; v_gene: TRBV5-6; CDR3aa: CASSLDRGYYEQYF; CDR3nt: TGTGCCAGCAGCTTGGACAGGGGGTATTACGAGCAGTACTTC
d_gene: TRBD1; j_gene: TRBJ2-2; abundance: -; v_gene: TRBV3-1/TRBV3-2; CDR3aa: CASREDRGRAGYTGELFF; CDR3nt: TGTGCCAGCAGAGAGGACAGGGGGCGGGCTGGGTACACCGGGGAGCTGTTTTTT
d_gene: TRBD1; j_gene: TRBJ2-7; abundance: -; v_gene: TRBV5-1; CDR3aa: CASSLPKSGTGGYEQYF; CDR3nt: TGCGCCAGCAGCTTGCCTAAATCCGGGACAGGAGGCTACGAGCAGTACTTC
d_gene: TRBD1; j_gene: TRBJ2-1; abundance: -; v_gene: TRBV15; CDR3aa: CATRGTGEEEQFF; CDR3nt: TGTGCCACCAGAGGGACAGGGGAGGAAGAGCAGTTCTTC
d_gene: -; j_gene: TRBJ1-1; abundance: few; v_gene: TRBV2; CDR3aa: CASTRGGFEAFF; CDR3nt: TGTGCCAGCACCCGCGGGGGCTTTGAAGCTTTCTTT